These 17 T cell receptor beta chains came from one sample sequenced in a study of blood T cells in healthy people across ages (dated by TCRdb to the mid-2010s). Library method: 5' RACE. These reads were obtained on an Illumina HiSeq 2500. A second PCR of roughly 7 to 11 cycles was performed with a sample-barcoded 5' primer and a J-beta primer mix. TCRdb trimmed the raw reads at Q25, called clones with MiXCR and kept productive beta chains. Identical CDR3 protein sequences are pooled into one entry, listed with their most common genes and DNA. The sample table contains more than 550,000 distinct CDR3 sequences; only one count was recorded for 22% of them. About 22% of the sample lies in the top ten. The material sequenced was blood. The receptors come from a man between 65 and 79 years old in good health.

The chain has TRBV5-1 and TRBJ2-3; 8 bases align to TRBD2. The junction had 7 bases not matched to a gene; V was cut back by 4 bases and J by 0 bases. The CDR3 runs 16 residues. Germline assignment: CDR1 SGHRS and CDR2 YFSETQ. DNA of the CDR3: TGCGCCAGCAGCACTAACGGGGGGGCGAGCACAGATACGCAGTATTTT. It specifies CASSTNGGASTDTQYF.

This clonotype has only a few counts. This chain joins TRBV14 and TRBJ2-1; 10 bases are shared with TRBD2. With 1 base clipped from V and 7 bases from J, the junction kept 10 bases outside the gene matches. The CDR3 has 17 residues. The germline V gene encodes CDR1 SGHDN and CDR2 FVKESK. CDR3 DNA: TGTGCCAGCAGCCAAGTGAGGTCGAGCGGGGGGGATAATGAGCAGTTCTTC. Protein sequence: CASSQVRSSGGDNEQFF.

J is TRBJ1-3 and V is TRBV4-2; D is undetermined. This CDR3 is built from 15 residues. V dropped 1 base and J dropped 0 bases, with 7 bases sitting between them. Germline CDR1 and CDR2: LGHNA and YNFKEQ. In DNA form, the CDR3 reads TGTGCCAGCAGCCAAGTACTGAGCTCTGGAAACACCATATATTTT. Its protein product is CASSQVLSSGNTIYF.

This chain uses TRBV28 with TRBJ2-5, with D uncertain. The CDR3 spans 13 residues. Germline V gives CDR1 MDHEN, CDR2 SYDVKM. Trimming cost V 5 bases and J 5 bases, with 12 bases left between them. CDR3 bases: TGTGCCAGCAGTACCCCCTGGGCGGAGACCCAGTACTTC. This encodes CASSTPWAETQYF.

This clonotype came up a few times. The V gene is TRBV7-4, the J gene TRBJ1-3; D is perhaps TRBD1 (6 bases). Germline loops: CDR1 SGHVT, CDR2 SQSDAQ. This CDR3 spans 16 amino acids. Trimming removed 1 base at V and 0 bases at J, with 10 bases between. CDR3: CASSLEGQSSGNTIYF. The CDR3 DNA is TGTGCCAGCAGCTTAGAGGGACAAAGCTCTGGAAACACCATATATTTT.

This clonotype was observed a handful of times. The V gene is TRBV28, the J gene TRBJ2-7; 12 bases are shared with TRBD1. CDR1 is MDHEN and CDR2 is SYDVKM in the germline V gene. Unmatched junction bases numbered 13, after V lost 8 bases and J lost 5 bases. This CDR3 is 16 amino acids long. CDR3 sequence: CASSTGTGGLYDEQYF. CDR3 nucleotides: TGTGCCAGCTCCACAGGGACAGGGGGCCTGTATGACGAGCAGTACTTC.

This clonotype was seen only a few times. V is TRBV7-2 and J is TRBJ2-7, with a possible D match to TRBD2 (7 bases). Trimming shortened V by 7 bases and J by 4 bases, and 17 bases separated the two germline ends. The CDR3 sequence is 14 residues long. Germline CDR1 is SGHTA and CDR2 is FQGNSA. DNA for the CDR3: TGTGCCAGCAACGCCCGGGGGGCCCTTTACGAGCAGTACTTC. It encodes CASNARGALYEQYF.

The rearrangement joins TRBV19 to TRBJ1-1; a possible D gene is TRBD1 (5 bases). The CDR3 is made up of 12 amino acids. With 6 bases removed from V and 5 bases from J, the gap between germline ends came to 10 bases. The V gene's germline CDR1 is LNHDA and CDR2 SQIVND (reference sequence). Here the CDR3 DNA reads TGTGCCAGTAGGGTGGGGCGGACTGAAGCTTTCTTT. Amino acid sequence: CASRVGRTEAFF.

This clonotype appeared a few times. The chain uses TRBV6-2 or TRBV6-3 and TRBJ2-1; D ambiguous. CDR1 and CDR2 from the germline V gene are MNHEY and SVGEGT. This CDR3 has 13 amino acids. V lost 2 bases and J 2 bases, leaving 4 bases between the germline ends. The CDR3 here is CASSYLAYNEQFF. DNA for the CDR3: TGTGCCAGCAGTTACCTAGCCTACAATGAGCAGTTCTTC.

Details on this clonotype: At one end, the junction sequence differs from germline, possibly due to a read error. The rearrangement links TRBV5-1 to TRBJ2-1; D is ambiguous. This CDR3 is built from 14 residues. Germline V gives CDR1 SGHRS, CDR2 YFSETQ. The CDR3, as DNA: TGCGCCAGCAGCTTGGGTGTCCAGCGAGGTGAGCAGTCCTTC. As protein: CASSLGVQRGEQSF.

The rearrangement joins TRBV2 to TRBJ2-7; perhaps TRBD1 as D (6 bases). Germline loops: CDR1 SNHLY, CDR2 FYNNEI. V was pared by 6 bases and J by 5 bases, with 14 bases between. CDR3 size: 13 residues. CDR3 DNA: TGTGCCAGCAGACAGGGTGCTTTGGACGAGCAGTACTTC. Amino acids: CASRQGALDEQYF.

V and J are TRBV5-1 and TRBJ2-5; D is perhaps TRBD1 or TRBD2 (5 bases each). The CDR3 loop spans 16 amino acids. Germline CDR1 reads SGHRS; CDR2 reads YFSETQ. The V gene lost 0 bases and the J gene lost 3 bases, with 15 bases spanning the gap. CDR3 sequence reads: CASSLGAGSRKETQYF. CDR3 DNA: TGCGCCAGCAGCTTGGGAGCAGGGAGTAGGAAAGAGACCCAGTACTTC.

The J gene is TRBJ2-7, the V gene TRBV3-1, with D perhaps matching TRBD1 (6 bases). With the DNA end fitting TRBJ2-5 better, the J assignment may be wrong. This CDR3 contains 14 residues. Germline V gene data show CDR1 as LGHDT and CDR2 as YNNKEL (reference sequence). Written as DNA, the CDR3 is TGTGCCAGCAGCCAAGGGGACACCCAAGAGACCCAGTACTTC. This encodes CASSQGDTQETQYF.

V is TRBV7-2 and J is TRBJ2-3, with 11 positions matching TRBD2. The J segment lost 0 bases and the V segment lost 5 bases, leaving 4 bases of the junction unmatched. CDR1 is SGHTA, CDR2 FQGNSA, per germline. The CDR3 consists of 16 residues. Here the CDR3 DNA reads TGTGCCAGCAGCGTGACTAGCGGGACTAGCACAGATACGCAGTATTTT. This sequence encodes CASSVTSGTSTDTQYF. The full variable domain, in which reference TRBV7-2 and TRBJ2-3 provide the parts outside the CDR3, is GAGVSQSPSNKVTEKGKDVELRCDPISGHTALYWYRQSLGQGLEFLIYFQGNSAPDKSGLPSDRFSAERTGGSVSTLTIQRTQQEDSAVYLCASSVTSGTSTDTQYFGPGTRLTVL.

This clonotype showed up just a few times. The chain recombines TRBV30 with TRBJ2-3; maybe TRBD1 (5 bases). The germline V gene encodes CDR1 GTSNPN and CDR2 SVGIG (reference sequence). The CDR3 spans 15 residues. Deletions cut 0 bases from V and 1 base from J, with 11 bases between. The CDR3 region has the DNA TGTGCCTGGAGTGTACACCTAGGGGGCACAGATACGCAGTATTTT. Protein: CAWSVHLGGTDTQYF.

This chain connects TRBV19 to TRBJ1-2, with D unresolved. Trimming pared 3 bases from V and 0 bases from J, leaving 11 bases between. Germline-derived CDR1 and CDR2 are LNHDA and SQIVND (reference sequence). The CDR3 is 15 residues long. The CDR3 here is CASSIWTDSNYGYTF. Here the CDR3 DNA reads TGTGCCAGTAGTATTTGGACCGATTCTAACTATGGCTACACCTTC. Looking up the rest from reference TRBV19 and TRBJ1-2 gives the full variable domain: DGGITQSPKYLFRKEGQNVTLSCEQNLNHDAMYWYRQDPGQGLRLIYYSQIVNDFQKGDIAEGYSVSREKKESFPLTVTSAQKNPTAFYLCASSIWTDSNYGYTFGSGTRLTVV.

The sample holds a few counts of this clonotype. The V call is TRBV11-2, the J call TRBJ1-1; D might be TRBD1 (6 bases). Trimming shortened V by 0 bases and J by 5 bases, and 13 bases separated the two germline ends. Germline V lookup: CDR1 SGHAT, CDR2 FQNNGV. The CDR3 length is 15 residues. CDR3 protein: CASSLDRGMGTEAFF. In DNA form, the CDR3 reads TGTGCCAGCAGCTTAGACAGGGGTATGGGTACTGAAGCTTTCTTT.